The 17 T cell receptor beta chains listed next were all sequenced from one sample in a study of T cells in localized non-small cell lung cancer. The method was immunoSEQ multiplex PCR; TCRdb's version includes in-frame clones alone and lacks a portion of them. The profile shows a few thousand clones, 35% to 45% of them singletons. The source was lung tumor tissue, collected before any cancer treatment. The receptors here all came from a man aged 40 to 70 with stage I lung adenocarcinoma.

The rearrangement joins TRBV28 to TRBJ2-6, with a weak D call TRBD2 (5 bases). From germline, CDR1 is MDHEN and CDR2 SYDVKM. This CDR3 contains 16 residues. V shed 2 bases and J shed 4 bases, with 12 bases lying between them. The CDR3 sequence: CASSLPGTLGANVLTF. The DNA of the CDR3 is TGTGCCAGCAGTTTACCGGGAACGCTAGGGGCCAACGTCCTGACTTTC.

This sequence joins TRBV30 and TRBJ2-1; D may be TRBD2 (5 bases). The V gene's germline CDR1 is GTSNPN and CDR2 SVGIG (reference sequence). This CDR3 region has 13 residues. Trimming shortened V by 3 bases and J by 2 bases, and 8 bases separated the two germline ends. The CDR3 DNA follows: TGTGCCTGGAGGGGAGTTCCCTACAATGAGCAGTTCTTC. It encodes CAWRGVPYNEQFF.

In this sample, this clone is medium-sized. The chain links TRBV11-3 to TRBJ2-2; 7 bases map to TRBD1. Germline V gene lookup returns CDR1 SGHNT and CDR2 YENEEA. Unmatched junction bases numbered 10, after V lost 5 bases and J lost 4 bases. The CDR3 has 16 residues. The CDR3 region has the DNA TGTGCCAGCAGCCCAAGACAGGGAAGTGGCACCGGGGAGCTGTTTTTT. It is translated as CASSPRQGSGTGELFF.

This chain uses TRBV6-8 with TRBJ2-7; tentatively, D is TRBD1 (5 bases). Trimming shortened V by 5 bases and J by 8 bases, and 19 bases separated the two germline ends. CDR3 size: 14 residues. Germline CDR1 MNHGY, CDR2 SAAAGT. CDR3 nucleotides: TGTGCCAGCAGTGGGGCCAGGGCGCTGGTGAAGCAGTACTTC. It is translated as CASSGARALVKQYF.

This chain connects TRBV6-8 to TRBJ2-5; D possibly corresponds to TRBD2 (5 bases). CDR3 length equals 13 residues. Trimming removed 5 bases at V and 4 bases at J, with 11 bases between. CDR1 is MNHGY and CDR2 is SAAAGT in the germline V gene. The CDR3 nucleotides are TGTGCCAGCAGTGGGAGTGGAGGAGAGACCCAGTACTTC. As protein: CASSGSGGETQYF.

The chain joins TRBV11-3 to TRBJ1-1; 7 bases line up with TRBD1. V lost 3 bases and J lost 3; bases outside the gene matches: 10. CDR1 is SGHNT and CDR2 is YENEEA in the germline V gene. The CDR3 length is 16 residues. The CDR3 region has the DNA TGTGCCAGCAGCTTCTTTCAGGGGGTGACGTACACTGAAGCTTTCTTT. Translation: CASSFFQGVTYTEAFF. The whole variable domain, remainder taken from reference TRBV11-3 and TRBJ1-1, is EAGVVQSPRYKIIEKKQPVAFWCNPISGHNTLYWYLQNLGQGPELLIRYENEEAVDDSQLPKDRFSAERLKGVDSTLKIQPAELGDSAVYLCASSFFQGVTYTEAFFGQGTRLTVV.

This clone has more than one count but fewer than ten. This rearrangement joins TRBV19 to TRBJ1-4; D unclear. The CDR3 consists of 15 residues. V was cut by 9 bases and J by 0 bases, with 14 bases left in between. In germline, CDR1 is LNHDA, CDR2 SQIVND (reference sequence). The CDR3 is CASNRGDSTNEKLFF. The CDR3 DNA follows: TGTGCCAGCAACCGCGGGGATTCAACTAATGAAAAACTGTTTTTT.

The CDR3 nucleotides are TGTGCCAGTAGTATAGGCGCCTCAGGGGGGAACACTGAAGCTTTCTTT. Its protein product is CASSIGASGGNTEAFF. V and J are TRBV19 and TRBJ1-1, with 7 bases aligning to TRBD1. The ends lost 1 base at V and 1 base at J; junction bases unmatched: 6. There are 16 residues in the CDR3. Germline lookup yields CDR1 LNHDA and CDR2 SQIVND (reference sequence).

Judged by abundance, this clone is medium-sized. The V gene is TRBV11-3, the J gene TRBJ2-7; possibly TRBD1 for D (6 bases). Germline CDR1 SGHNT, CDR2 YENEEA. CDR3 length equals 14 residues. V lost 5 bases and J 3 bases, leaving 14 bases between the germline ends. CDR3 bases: TGTGCCAGCAGCGAGGGACATACACACTACGAGCAGTACTTC. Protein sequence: CASSEGHTHYEQYF.

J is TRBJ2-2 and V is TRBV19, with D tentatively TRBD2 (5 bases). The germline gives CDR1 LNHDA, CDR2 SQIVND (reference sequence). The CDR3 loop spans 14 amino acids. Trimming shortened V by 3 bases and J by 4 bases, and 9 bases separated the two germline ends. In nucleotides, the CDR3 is TGTGCCAGTAGTATCGCGGGCATCACCGGGGAGCTGTTTTTT. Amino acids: CASSIAGITGELFF.

The CDR3 DNA follows: TGTGCCAGCAGTGACCCGCGGGGGGCGGCTGAAAAACTGTTTTTT. Its protein product is CASSDPRGAAEKLFF. V gene TRBV25-1 combines with J gene TRBJ1-4; D is possibly TRBD1 (6 bases). The length of the CDR3 is 15 residues. CDR1 is MGHDK, CDR2 SYGVNS, per germline. Trimming pared 3 bases from V and 7 bases from J, leaving 15 bases between. The whole variable domain, filled in from reference TRBV25-1 and TRBJ1-4, reads EADIYQTPRYLVIGTGKKITLECSQTMGHDKMYWYQQDPGMELHLIHYSYGVNSTEKGDLSSESTVSRIRTEHFPLTLESARPSHTSQYLCASSDPRGAAEKLFFGSGTQLSVL.

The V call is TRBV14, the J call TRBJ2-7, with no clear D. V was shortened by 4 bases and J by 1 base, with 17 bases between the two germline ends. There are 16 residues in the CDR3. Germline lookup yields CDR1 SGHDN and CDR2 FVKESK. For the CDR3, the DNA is TGTGCCAGCAGCCTCTACGCGGCAGGCCTTTCCTACGAGCAGTACTTC. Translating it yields CASSLYAAGLSYEQYF.

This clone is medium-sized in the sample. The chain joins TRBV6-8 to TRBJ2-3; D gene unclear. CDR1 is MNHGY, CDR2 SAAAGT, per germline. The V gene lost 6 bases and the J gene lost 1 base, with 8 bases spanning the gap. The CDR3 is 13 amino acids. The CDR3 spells CASRGRGTDTQYF. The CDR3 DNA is TGTGCCAGCAGGGGCCGGGGCACAGATACGCAGTATTTT.

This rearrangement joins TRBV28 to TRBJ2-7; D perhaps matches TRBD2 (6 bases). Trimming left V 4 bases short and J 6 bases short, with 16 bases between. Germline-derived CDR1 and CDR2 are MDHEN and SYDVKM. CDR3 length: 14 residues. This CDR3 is CASSSPTRRGEQYF. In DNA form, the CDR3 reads TGTGCCAGCAGTTCCCCGACTAGACGGGGCGAGCAGTACTTC.

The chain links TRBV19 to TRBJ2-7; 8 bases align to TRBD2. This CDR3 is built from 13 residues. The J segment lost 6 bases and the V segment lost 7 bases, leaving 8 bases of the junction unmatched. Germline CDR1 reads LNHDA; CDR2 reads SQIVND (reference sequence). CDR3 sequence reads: CASTPGGPSEQYF. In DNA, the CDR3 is TGTGCCAGTACCCCGGGAGGGCCCTCCGAGCAGTACTTC.

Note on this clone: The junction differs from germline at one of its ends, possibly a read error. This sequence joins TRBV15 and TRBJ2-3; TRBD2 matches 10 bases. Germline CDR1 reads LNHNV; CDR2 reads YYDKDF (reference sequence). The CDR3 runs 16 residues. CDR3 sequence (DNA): TGTGCCACCAGCAGAGCCGCTAGCGGGAGTCTGGATACACAGTATTTT. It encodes CATSRAASGSLDTQYF.

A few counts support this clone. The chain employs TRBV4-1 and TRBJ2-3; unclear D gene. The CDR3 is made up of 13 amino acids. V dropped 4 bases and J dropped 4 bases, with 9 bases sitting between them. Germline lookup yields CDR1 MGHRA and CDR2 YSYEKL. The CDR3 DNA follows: TGCGCCAGCAGCCCCCCCGGGTCAGATACGCAGTATTTT. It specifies CASSPPGSDTQYF.